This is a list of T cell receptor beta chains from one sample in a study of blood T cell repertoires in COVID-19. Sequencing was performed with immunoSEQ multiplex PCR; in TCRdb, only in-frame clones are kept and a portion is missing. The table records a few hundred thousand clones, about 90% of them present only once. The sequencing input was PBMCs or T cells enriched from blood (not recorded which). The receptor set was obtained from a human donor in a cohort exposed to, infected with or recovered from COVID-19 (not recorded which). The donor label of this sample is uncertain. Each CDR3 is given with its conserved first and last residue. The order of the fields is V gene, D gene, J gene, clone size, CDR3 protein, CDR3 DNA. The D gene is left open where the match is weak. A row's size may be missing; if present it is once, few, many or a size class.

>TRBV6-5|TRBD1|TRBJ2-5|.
CASSPHRGKETQYF
TGTGCCAGCAGCCCCCACAGGGGAAAAGAGACCCAGTACTTC
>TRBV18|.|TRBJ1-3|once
CASSPVALRDTIYF
TGTGCCAGCTCACCTGTGGCCCTCCGGGACACCATATATTTT
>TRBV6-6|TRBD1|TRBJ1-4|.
CASSDDRGGEKLFF
TGTGCCAGCAGCGACGACAGGGGGGGTGAAAAACTGTTTTTT
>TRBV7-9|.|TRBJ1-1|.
CASSRSGGAEAFF
TGTGCCAGCAGCCGGTCCGGGGGGGCTGAAGCTTTCTTT
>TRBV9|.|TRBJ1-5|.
CASSRADSSNQPQHF
TGTGCCAGCAGCCGTGCAGACTCTAGCAATCAGCCCCAGCATTTT
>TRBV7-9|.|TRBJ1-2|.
CASSLAGGYTF
TGTGCCAGCAGCTTAGCCGGGGGCTACACCTTC
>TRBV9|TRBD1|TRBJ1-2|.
CASSVRTGALSGYTF
TGTGCCAGCAGCGTAAGGACAGGGGCACTCTCGGGCTACACCTTC
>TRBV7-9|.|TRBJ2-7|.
CASSLEGVIREEQYF
TGTGCCAGCAGCTTAGAAGGGGTCATAAGAGAGGAGCAGTACTTC
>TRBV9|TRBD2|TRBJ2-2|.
CASSVASGGNTGELFF
TGTGCCAGCAGCGTAGCCAGCGGGGGGAACACCGGGGAGCTGTTTTTT
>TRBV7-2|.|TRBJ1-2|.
CASSLVAAHYGYTF
TGTGCCAGCAGCTTAGTAGCAGCCCACTATGGCTACACCTTC
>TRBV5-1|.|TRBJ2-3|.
CASSLASRGFVDTQYF
TGCGCCAGCAGCTTGGCCTCACGGGGGTTCGTGGATACGCAGTATTTT
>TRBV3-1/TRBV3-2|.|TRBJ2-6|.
CASSPRLLSTGANVLTF
TGTGCCAGCAGCCCTCGTTTATTGTCTACTGGGGCCAACGTCCTGACTTTC
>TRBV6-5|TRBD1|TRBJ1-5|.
CASSLTGTGQPQHF
TGTGCCAGCAGCCTGACAGGGACGGGTCAGCCCCAGCATTTT
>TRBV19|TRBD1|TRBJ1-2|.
CASKGQDFYGYTF
TGTGCCAGTAAGGGACAGGATTTCTATGGCTACACCTTC
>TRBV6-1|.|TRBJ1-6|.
CASSDNRNYNSPLHF
TGTGCCAGCAGTGACAACAGAAACTATAATTCACCCCTCCACTTT
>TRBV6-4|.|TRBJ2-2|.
CASSEKFGRANTGELFF
TGTGCCAGCAGTGAGAAATTCGGCAGGGCGAACACCGGGGAGCTGTTTTTT
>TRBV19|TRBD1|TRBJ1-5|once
CASSQTGRNQPQHF
TGTGCCAGTAGCCAGACAGGGCGCAATCAGCCCCAGCATTTT
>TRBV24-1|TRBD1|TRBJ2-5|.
CATSDPTGNQETQYF
TGTGCCACCAGTGATCCGACAGGGAACCAAGAGACCCAGTACTTC
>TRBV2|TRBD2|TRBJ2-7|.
CASSGVAGEQYF
TGTGCCAGCAGTGGAGTAGCGGGGGAGCAGTACTTC
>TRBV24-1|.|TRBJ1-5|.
CATSGGSNQPQHF
TGTGCCACCAGTGGAGGAAGCAATCAGCCCCAGCATTTT
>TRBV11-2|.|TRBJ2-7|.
CASSLGCIGWCIYEQYF
TGTGCCAGCAGCTTAGGGTGTATCGGGTGGTGTATCTACGAGCAGTACTTC
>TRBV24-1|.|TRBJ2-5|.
CATSDGGSRPQYF
TGTGCCACCAGTGATGGAGGTAGCAGACCCCAGTACTTC
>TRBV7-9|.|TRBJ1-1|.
CASSEGPLMEAFF
TGTGCCAGCAGCGAGGGTCCGTTAATGGAAGCTTTCTTT
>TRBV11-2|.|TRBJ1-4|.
CASSTDRRAREKLFF
TGTGCCAGCAGCACCGACCGGAGGGCTCGGGAAAAACTGTTTTTT
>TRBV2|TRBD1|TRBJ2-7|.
CASSGLGGNYEQYF
TGTGCCAGCAGTGGTTTAGGGGGCAACTACGAGCAGTACTTC
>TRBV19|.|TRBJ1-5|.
CASSPRGGRGNQPQHF
TGTGCCAGTAGTCCACGAGGGGGACGAGGCAATCAGCCCCAGCATTTT
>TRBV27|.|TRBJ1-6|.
CASSSPVRARNSPLHF
TGTGCCAGCAGTTCCCCCGTGCGAGCTCGAAATTCACCCCTCCACTTT
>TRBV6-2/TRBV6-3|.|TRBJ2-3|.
CASSAGFFPSTDTQYF
TGTGCCAGCAGTGCGGGATTCTTCCCTAGCACAGATACGCAGTATTTT
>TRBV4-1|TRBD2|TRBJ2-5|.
CASSQLAGGRQETQYF
TGCGCCAGCAGCCAACTAGCGGGGGGTCGACAAGAGACCCAGTACTTC
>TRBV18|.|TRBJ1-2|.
CASSPTARVYGYTF
TGTGCCAGCTCACCCACGGCCAGGGTTTATGGCTACACCTTC
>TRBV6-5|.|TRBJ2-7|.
CASSYSVSSQSYEQYF
TGTGCCAGCAGTTACTCTGTTAGCTCCCAATCCTACGAGCAGTACTTC
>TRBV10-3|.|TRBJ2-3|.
CAIRSFEGTDTQYF
TGTGCCATCAGGAGTTTTGAAGGCACAGATACGCAGTATTTT
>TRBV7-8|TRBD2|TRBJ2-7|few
CASSGESGLGGEQYF
TGTGCCAGCAGCGGGGAGTCGGGACTAGGAGGCGAGCAGTACTTC
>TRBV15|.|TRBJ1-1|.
CATSRDRAPPIEAFF
TGTGCCACCAGCAGAGACAGGGCTCCCCCGATTGAAGCTTTCTTT
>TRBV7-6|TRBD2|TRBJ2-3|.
CASSLEGRGGRDTQYF
TGTGCCAGCAGCTTAGAGGGGCGGGGGGGCAGAGATACGCAGTATTTT
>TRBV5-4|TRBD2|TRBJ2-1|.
CASSWSGGDNEQFF
TGTGCCAGCAGCTGGAGCGGGGGGGACAATGAGCAGTTCTTC
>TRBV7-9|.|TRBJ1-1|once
CASSPTAEAFF
TGTGCCAGCAGCCCCACAGCTGAAGCTTTCTTT
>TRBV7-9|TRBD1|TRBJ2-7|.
CASSRDRGISYEQYF
TGTGCCAGCAGCCGGGACAGGGGAATCTCCTACGAGCAGTACTTC
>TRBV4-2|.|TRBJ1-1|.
CASSYRNEAFF
TGTGCCAGCAGTTACAGGAACGAAGCTTTCTTT
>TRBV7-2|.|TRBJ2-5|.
CASSSEGVQYLGETQYF
TGTGCCAGCAGTTCTGAGGGCGTTCAGTACTTGGGAGAGACCCAGTACTTC
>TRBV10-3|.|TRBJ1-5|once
CAISESDTQPQHF
TGTGCCATCAGTGAGTCTGACACTCAGCCCCAGCATTTT
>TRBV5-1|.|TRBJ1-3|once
CASSLIGGSGNTIYF
TGCGCCAGCAGCTTGATAGGGGGCTCTGGAAACACCATATATTTT
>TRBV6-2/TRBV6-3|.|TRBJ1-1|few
CASSWGRSTEAFF
TGTGCCAGCAGTTGGGGCAGAAGCACTGAAGCTTTCTTT
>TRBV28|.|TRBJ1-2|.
CASSLSWSVNGYTF
TGTGCCAGCAGTTTATCGTGGTCAGTCAATGGCTACACCTTC
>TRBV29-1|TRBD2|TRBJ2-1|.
CSVEQGLAGDEQFF
TGCAGCGTAGAGCAGGGACTAGCGGGGGATGAGCAGTTCTTC
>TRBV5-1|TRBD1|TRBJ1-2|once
CASSWDTTGAVGYTF
TGCGCCAGCAGCTGGGATACTACAGGGGCGGTTGGCTACACCTTC
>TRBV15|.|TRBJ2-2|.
CATSRDKTGELFF
TGTGCCACCAGCCGGGATAAGACCGGGGAGCTGTTTTTT
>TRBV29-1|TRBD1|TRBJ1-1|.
CSVSGTGVTEAFF
TGCAGCGTTTCCGGGACAGGGGTAACTGAAGCTTTCTTT
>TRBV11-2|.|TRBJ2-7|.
CASSRGPSPADYEQYF
TGTGCCAGCAGCAGAGGCCCTTCTCCAGCAGATTACGAGCAGTACTTC
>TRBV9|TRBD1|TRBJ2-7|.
CASSAGQDPYEQYF
TGTGCCAGCAGCGCCGGACAGGACCCCTACGAGCAGTACTTC